This TCR beta chain was retrieved from a study of cytomegalovirus exposure and HLA in healthy donors. Regarding the study as a whole: HLA allele associations emerged for roughly 17,000 TCR beta sequences in a later analysis, at 0.05 false discovery rate. Later work found that TCR association rates differed between HLA loci; DRB1 had the most and HLA-C the fewest.

A word on this clone: Antigen specificity is unknown.

It was with 60 Vbeta and 13 Jbeta primers that the PCR ran. Sequencing used immunoSEQ multiplex PCR; TCRdb keeps in-frame clones, though not all of them. The table counts roughly 120,000 clones; 3.7% lies in the top ten. The CDR3 sequence is 14 residues long. Trimming took 2 bases from V and 3 from J; bases not matched to a gene: 5. Germline values: CDR1 SGHRS, CDR2 YFSETQ. The sequenced sample consisted of PBMCs. This TCR was sampled from a man aged 25 to 45 in good health and CMV-seronegative. This chain links TRBV5-1 with TRBJ2-7; 7 bases are shared with TRBD2. CDR3 DNA sequence: TGCGCCAGCAGCTTCATGGGGGGGTACTACGAGCAGTACTTC. This gives the protein CASSFMGGYYEQYF.